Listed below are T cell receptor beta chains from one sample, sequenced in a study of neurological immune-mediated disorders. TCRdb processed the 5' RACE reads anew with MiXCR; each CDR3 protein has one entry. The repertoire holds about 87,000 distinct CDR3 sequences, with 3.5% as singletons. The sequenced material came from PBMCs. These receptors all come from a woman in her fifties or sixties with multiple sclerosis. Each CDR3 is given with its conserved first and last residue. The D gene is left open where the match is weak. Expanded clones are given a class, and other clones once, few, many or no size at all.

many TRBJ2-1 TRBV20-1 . TGCAGTGCTAGAGTGGGGGACCTCGGGCAGTTCTTC CSARVGDLGQFF
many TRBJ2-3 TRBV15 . TGTGCCACCTGGGACGGGTCTAGCACAGATACGCAGTATTTT CATWDGSSTDTQYF
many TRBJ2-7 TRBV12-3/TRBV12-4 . TGTGCCAGCGGGAGAGAATACTACGAGCAGTACTTC CASGREYYEQYF
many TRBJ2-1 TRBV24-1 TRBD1 TGTGCCACCAGTGATCTTGACAGGGGAATCTACAATGAGCAGTTCTTC CATSDLDRGIYNEQFF
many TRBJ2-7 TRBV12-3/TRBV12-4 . TGTGCCAGCAGTGGACAGAAGTTCTACGAGCAGTACTTC CASSGQKFYEQYF
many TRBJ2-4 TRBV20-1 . TGCAGTGCTCTACCGGCCATCCGTACGGCCAAAAACATTCAGTACTTC CSALPAIRTAKNIQYF
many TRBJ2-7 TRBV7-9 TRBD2 TGTGCCAGCAGCTTAGGTGGGGGGACTACGCATGTCGAGCAGTACTTC CASSLGGGTTHVEQYF
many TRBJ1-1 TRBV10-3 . TGTGCCATCAGTGGGGGCGCGGGCACTGAAGCTTTCTTT CAISGGAGTEAFF
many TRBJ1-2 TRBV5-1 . TGCGCCAGCAGTTCCACTTCGGGCGGCTACACCTTC CASSSTSGGYTF
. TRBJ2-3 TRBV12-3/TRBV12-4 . TGTGCCAGCAGTCGGACGAGCACAGATACGCAGTATTTT CASSRTSTDTQYF